This entry lists 27 T cell receptor beta chains sequenced from one sample in a study of circulating and synovial CD4+ cells in juvenile arthritis (dated by TCRdb to between 2012 and 2015). Libraries came from the immunoSEQ multiplex PCR assay. Sourced from immuneACCESS, this table was stored by TCRdb with only in-frame sequences that have V and J called. A share of the clones is absent; for the studies checked, an unresolved V gene accounts for under half, and the remainder has no known explanation. The sample table lists just over 35,000 clones, around 95% of them with a count of one. Around 0.7% of the sample is held by the ten biggest clonotypes. The specimen was CD4+ T cells from blood. The receptors here all came from a human donor with juvenile idiopathic arthritis.

V is TRBV9 and J is TRBJ1-2, with 8 bases that match TRBD1. CDR1 and CDR2 from the germline V gene are SGDLS and YYNGEE. The trim removed 4 bases at V and 3 bases at J, leaving 8 bases unmatched. The CDR3 runs 15 residues. In DNA form, the CDR3 reads TGTGCCAGCAGCCCACAGGGGGGTCTATACTATGGCTACACCTTC. Amino acids: CASSPQGGLYYGYTF.

The count of this clone is one. V gene TRBV7-2 combines with J gene TRBJ2-2, with D possibly TRBD1 on 6 matching bases. V was pared by 8 bases and J by 7 bases, with 17 bases between. Germline V CDR1 and CDR2: SGHTA, FQGNSA. The CDR3 sequence is 14 residues long. The CDR3 DNA reads as TGTGCCAGCCAGGGGCAGGAATTGAGCGGGGAGCTGTTTTTT. Its protein product is CASQGQELSGELFF.

For this clone: The germline gene is not matched at one end of the junction; a read error may be the cause. The same CDR3 also results from other DNA sequences found in this sample. The chain is built from TRBV4-3 and TRBJ1-2; D unresolved. From germline, CDR1 is LGHNA and CDR2 YSLEER. This CDR3 region has 15 residues. The CDR3 DNA follows: TGCGCCAGTAGCCAAGAACTCAGCAGGAACTATGGCTACACCTTC. Protein: CASSQELSRNYGYTF.

CDR3 nucleotide sequence: TGTGCCAGCAGTTTCTCGAGGAGCAATCAGCCCCAGCATTTT. It yields the protein CASSFSRSNQPQHF. The chain joins TRBV6-5 to TRBJ1-5, with D unresolved. Trimming pared 4 bases from V and 1 base from J, leaving 8 bases between. Germline CDR1 MNHEY, CDR2 SVGAGI. The CDR3 length is 14 residues.

The J gene is TRBJ1-6, the V gene TRBV5-1; 10 bases fit TRBD1. With 4 bases clipped from V and 9 bases from J, the junction kept 4 bases outside the gene matches. From germline, CDR1 is SGHRS and CDR2 YFSETQ. There are 14 residues in the CDR3. CDR3 nucleotide sequence: TGCGCCAGCAGCGCGGGACAGGGGACTTCACCCCTCCACTTT. It translates to CASSAGQGTSPLHF.

J is TRBJ1-3 and V is TRBV9; weak D call: TRBD1 (5 bases). Germline V CDR1 and CDR2: SGDLS, YYNGEE. This CDR3 region has 14 residues. Trimming took off 0 bases at V and 3 bases at J, with 7 bases between the two ends. This CDR3 is CASSVARDGNTIYF. CDR3 in DNA: TGTGCCAGCAGCGTAGCCAGGGATGGAAACACCATATATTTT.

Only a few counts were recorded for this clone. The chain couples TRBV7-7 to TRBJ1-3; 7 nucleotides agree with TRBD1. The trim removed 1 base at V and 0 bases at J, leaving 9 bases unmatched. The CDR3 totals 18 residues. CDR1 is SSHAT, CDR2 FNYEAQ, per germline (reference sequence). The CDR3 is CASSLEGRTGFSGNTIYF. In DNA, the CDR3 is TGTGCCAGCAGCTTAGAAGGACGGACAGGCTTCTCTGGAAACACCATATATTTT.

The chain is built from TRBV13 and TRBJ1-2, with 7 bases lining up with TRBD1. CDR3 length: 15 residues. V shed 8 bases and J 3 bases; nucleotides not matched to a gene: 12. Germline CDR1 is PRHDT and CDR2 is FYEKMQ (reference sequence). In DNA form, the CDR3 reads TGTGCCAGCGGACCCCCGACAGGGTCGTACTATGGCTACACCTTC. Its translation is CASGPPTGSYYGYTF.

The chain uses TRBV5-1 and TRBJ1-5, with TRBD1 as a possible D gene (6 bases). This CDR3 contains 16 residues. From germline, CDR1 is SGHRS and CDR2 YFSETQ. V lost 3 bases and J lost 0, with 13 bases in between. CDR3 nucleotides: TGCGCCAGCAGCTCCCGGGACACGTATAGCAATCAGCCCCAGCATTTT. Translating it yields CASSSRDTYSNQPQHF.

Only one count was recorded for this clone. This chain links TRBV7-3 with TRBJ1-1; D gene unclear. Between the trimmed V and J ends, which lost 5 bases and 4 bases, there was a span of 11 bases. There are 13 residues in the CDR3. The germline gives CDR1 SGHTA, CDR2 FQGTGA. In nucleotides, the CDR3 is TGTGCCAGCAGCCTCTGGGGAGGCACTGAAGCTTTCTTT. It translates to CASSLWGGTEAFF.

This rearrangement joins TRBV10-3 to TRBJ2-3, with 13 bases identical to TRBD2. This CDR3 region has 18 residues. V shed 0 bases and J 0 bases; nucleotides not matched to a gene: 3. CDR1 and CDR2 (germline): ENHRY, SYGVKD. CDR3: CAISESTSGGASTDTQYF. The CDR3 nucleotides read TGTGCCATCAGTGAGTCCACTAGCGGGGGGGCCAGCACAGATACGCAGTATTTT.

Of note for this clone: One end of the junction varies from germline; a read error may be responsible. The chain employs TRBV12-5 and TRBJ1-6; D unclear. In germline, CDR1 is LGHNT, CDR2 FRNRAP. The CDR3 runs to 17 residues. The CDR3 bases are TGTGCTAGTGGGGTCGCCCCGAACCCCACCTATAATTCCCCCCTCCACTTT. Amino acids: CASGVAPNPTYNSPLHF.

The gene calls are TRBV19 and TRBJ2-5, with D possibly being TRBD2 (7 bases). V lost 4 bases, J lost 2 bases, and 20 bases lay in between. There are 17 residues in the CDR3. In germline, CDR1 is LNHDA, CDR2 SQIVND (reference sequence). In DNA form, the CDR3 reads TGTGCCAGTAGTACCTTTGAGGGGGGGCGAAATCAAGAGACCCAGTACTTC. Its protein product is CASSTFEGGRNQETQYF.

The chain recombines TRBV27 with TRBJ1-6; tentatively, D is TRBD1 (5 bases). Germline assignment: CDR1 MNHEY and CDR2 SMNVEV (reference sequence). This CDR3 is built from 17 residues. Trimming removed 5 bases from V and 7 bases from J, with 21 bases in between. Here the CDR3 reads CASSPYGAGLKNSPLHF. DNA of the CDR3: TGTGCCAGCAGTCCTTATGGGGCGGGACTGAAGAATTCACCCCTCCACTTT.

As concerns this clone: The junction differs from germline at one of its ends, possibly a read error. The chain has TRBV5-6 and TRBJ2-7; 8 bases fit TRBD1. In germline, CDR1 is SGHDT, CDR2 YYEEEE. The CDR3 loop spans 16 amino acids. CDR3 amino acids: CASSLARDRPSHEQYF. DNA for the CDR3: TGTGCCAGCAGCTTGGCCCGGGACAGGCCCTCCCACGAGCAGTACTTC.

The J gene is TRBJ2-2, the V gene TRBV4-1; 9 bases are shared with TRBD1. This CDR3 contains 18 residues. Losses at the gene ends were 4 bases for V and 2 bases for J; bases not matched to a gene: 11. CDR1 MGHRA and CDR2 YSYEKL come from the germline V gene. The CDR3 loop is CASSLGQGSSRNTGELFF. Written as DNA, the CDR3 is TGCGCCAGCAGCCTCGGACAGGGGAGTTCCAGAAACACCGGGGAGCTGTTTTTT.

With regard to this clone: Other DNA variants within this sample encode the same CDR3. The chain employs TRBV6-6 and TRBJ2-2; possibly TRBD2 for D (6 bases). CDR3 length: 12 amino acids. Germline CDR1 reads MNHNY; CDR2 reads SVGAGI (reference sequence). Trimming stripped 5 bases from V and 5 bases from J, with 6 bases between. The CDR3 nucleotides read TGTGCCAGCAGTGGGAGGACCGGGGAGCTGTTTTTT. This translates into CASSGRTGELFF.

As for this clone: It is unclear where the CDR3 begins or ends on the DNA, so no DNA is shown, and the CDR3 is as TCRdb lists it. The chain has TRBV2 and TRBJ1-4. Inclusive of both ends, the CDR3 amounts to 14 amino acids. Germline CDR1 SNHLY, CDR2 FYNNEI. The CDR3 region is CASSERALMKNCFF.

This CDR3 reads CASGTGDFTDTQYF. The CDR3 coding sequence is TGTGCCAGCGGAACGGGGGACTTCACAGATACGCAGTATTTT. The genes are TRBV2 and TRBJ2-3; possible D gene TRBD2, 6 bases. The CDR3 length is 14 residues. Germline V gives CDR1 SNHLY, CDR2 FYNNEI. Trimming removed 8 bases from V and 2 bases from J, with 14 bases in between.

The J gene is TRBJ2-5, the V gene TRBV7-9; TRBD2 matches at 14 bases. Unmatched junction bases numbered 1, after V lost 3 bases and J lost 1 base. Germline loops: CDR1 SEHNR, CDR2 FQNEAQ (reference sequence). There are 16 residues in the CDR3. CDR3 nucleotide sequence: TGTGCCAGCAGCTTGGGACTAGCGGGGGCCCAAGAGACCCAGTACTTC. It encodes CASSLGLAGAQETQYF.

The chain joins TRBV7-3 to TRBJ2-2; no clear D gene. Germline V gives CDR1 SGHTA, CDR2 FQGTGA. The CDR3 contains 13 residues. Trimming cost V 2 bases and J 5 bases, with 6 bases left between them. CDR3 coding DNA: TGTGCCAGCAGCTTAGGCAATACCGGGGAGCTGTTTTTT. Its translation is CASSLGNTGELFF.

The rearrangement joins TRBV9 to TRBJ1-3; D unresolved. This CDR3 contains 15 residues. Germline CDR1 SGDLS, CDR2 YYNGEE. Trimming took off 4 bases at V and 0 bases at J, with 11 bases between the two ends. The chain's CDR3 is CASSYPGISGNTIYF. The CDR3 DNA follows: TGTGCCAGCAGCTATCCGGGGATCTCTGGAAACACCATATATTTT.

The V and J genes are TRBV19 and TRBJ2-6; 8 nucleotides agree with TRBD1. The CDR3 extends over 16 amino acids. Trimming at V came to 10 bases and at J to 4 bases, leaving 12 bases not matched to a gene. Germline CDR1 LNHDA, CDR2 SQIVND (reference sequence). CDR3 DNA sequence: TGTGCCACTTTGACGGGGACAGGTTCCGGGGCCAACGTCCTGACTTTC. Amino acid sequence: CATLTGTGSGANVLTF.

This chain links TRBV9 with TRBJ2-7; D gene ambiguous. The V end lost 0 bases, the J end lost 0 bases, and 7 bases lay between the germline ends. CDR1 and CDR2 (germline): SGDLS, YYNGEE. The CDR3 contains 14 residues. CDR3 nucleotide sequence: TGTGCCAGCAGCGTAGGCTCAGTCTCCTACGAGCAGTACTTC. Protein product: CASSVGSVSYEQYF.

The chain's CDR3 is CASSLAGGTEAFF. The CDR3 DNA follows: TGTGCCAGCAGCTTAGCTGGGGGGACTGAAGCTTTCTTT. This chain uses TRBV11-2 with TRBJ1-1; possibly TRBD1 for D (5 bases). CDR3 length equals 13 residues. V was shortened by 1 base and J by 5 bases, with 8 bases between the two germline ends. Per germline, CDR1 SGHAT and CDR2 FQNNGV.

The rearrangement uses TRBV18 and TRBJ2-5; TRBD1 is a possible D gene (6 bases). CDR1 is KGHSH and CDR2 is LQKENI in the germline V gene. This CDR3 has 15 residues. Trimming left V 0 bases short and J 0 bases short, with 8 bases between. CDR3 bases: TGTGCCAGCTCACCACCGGGACAAAACCAAGAGACCCAGTACTTC. Amino acid sequence: CASSPPGQNQETQYF.

V usage is TRBV30 and J usage is TRBJ1-1; TRBD1 aligns across 9 bases. V lost 2 bases to trimming and J lost 5 bases; unmatched junction nucleotides: 6. This CDR3 is 14 amino acids long. Per germline, CDR1 GTSNPN and CDR2 SVGIG (reference sequence). Here the CDR3 reads CAWSRGQGSTEAFF. The CDR3 DNA is TGTGCCTGGAGTCGAGGACAGGGGTCAACTGAAGCTTTCTTT.